One sample yielded the 16 T cell receptor beta chains listed below, sequenced in a study of untreated major depressive disorder (dated by TCRdb to 2017 to 2018). Libraries were built with the immunoSEQ multiplex PCR assay. Imported from immuneACCESS, the table was reduced by TCRdb to in-frame sequences with V and J called. These copies leave out some clones; in studies compared against another copy, an unresolved V gene accounts for under half, and the cause of the remainder is not known. For this sample there are 20,000 or so clones; around 85% appear just once. The ten largest account for around 0.76% of the sample. Sequencing was carried out using CD4+ T cells from PBMCs. The receptors were gathered from a woman in her twenties or thirties in good health.

V is TRBV23-1 and J is TRBJ2-1; D is possibly TRBD1 (6 bases). TRBV23-1 is given ORF status, its function remaining uncertain. The CDR3 length is 15 residues. Trimming took off 4 bases at V and 6 bases at J, with 16 bases between the two ends. The CDR3 DNA reads TGCGCCAGCAGTCCTAGGGGGTCTAGTGCCAATGAGCAGTTCTTC. Its translation: CASSPRGSSANEQFF.

The chain uses TRBV6-1 and TRBJ2-7, with 10 bases identical to TRBD1. CDR3 length: 16 residues. With 4 bases clipped from V and 3 bases from J, the junction kept 9 bases outside the gene matches. Looked up from germline, CDR1 is MNHNS and CDR2 is SASEGT. CDR3 bases: TGTGCCAGCAGTGCATGGGGACAGGGGATCGACTACGAGCAGTACTTC. This gives the protein CASSAWGQGIDYEQYF.

The CDR3 DNA reads as TGTGCCAGCAGTTTCCAGGGACTAGAAGCAGATACGCAGTATTTT. Its translation is CASSFQGLEADTQYF. This chain uses TRBV28 with TRBJ2-3; 8 nucleotides agree with TRBD2. The CDR3 consists of 15 residues. Germline V lookup: CDR1 MDHEN, CDR2 SYDVKM. Trimming took 3 bases from V and 4 from J; bases not matched to a gene: 6.

The J gene is TRBJ2-1, the V gene TRBV11-3, with TRBD2 matching over 9 bases. Trimming cost V 5 bases and J 6 bases; bases outside gene matches: 8. The CDR3 consists of 15 residues. Germline-derived CDR1 and CDR2 are SGHNT and YENEEA. The CDR3 protein is CASSQASGIGNEQFF. In DNA form, the CDR3 reads TGTGCCAGCAGCCAGGCTAGCGGGATTGGCAATGAGCAGTTCTTC. Together with reference TRBV11-3 and TRBJ2-1, the CDR3 gives the full variable domain: EAGVVQSPRYKIIEKKQPVAFWCNPISGHNTLYWYLQNLGQGPELLIRYENEEAVDDSQLPKDRFSAERLKGVDSTLKIQPAELGDSAVYLCASSQASGIGNEQFFGPGTRLTVL.

This clone was recorded once. The CDR3: CASSLSSGSEQYF. For the CDR3, the DNA is TGTGCCAGCAGCTTGAGCTCCGGGAGCGAGCAGTACTTC. The chain has TRBV5-6 and TRBJ2-7; tentative D call: TRBD2 (6 bases). The CDR3 runs 13 residues. Trimming removed 1 base from V and 6 bases from J, with 11 bases in between. Looked up from germline, CDR1 is SGHDT and CDR2 is YYEEEE.

The genes are TRBV4-2 and TRBJ2-3; perhaps TRBD2 as D (5 bases). Trimming pared 3 bases from V and 6 bases from J, leaving 10 bases between. The CDR3 has 13 residues. Germline V gives CDR1 LGHNA, CDR2 YNFKEQ. CDR3 region: CASSQSREDTQYF. In DNA, the CDR3 is TGTGCCAGCAGCCAGTCGAGGGAGGATACGCAGTATTTT.

This clone was seen a handful of times. J is TRBJ1-1 and V is TRBV18; D is unclear. This CDR3 is 13 amino acids long. The V gene lost 4 bases and the J gene lost 1 base, with 7 bases spanning the gap. Germline assignment: CDR1 KGHSH and CDR2 LQKENI. The CDR3 DNA is TGTGCCAGCTCACTAGGGCAGAACACTGAAGCTTTCTTT. Translated, it gives CASSLGQNTEAFF.

This chain uses TRBV28 with TRBJ2-7; TRBD1 matches 8 bases. After removal of 4 bases from V and 0 bases from J, the junction contained 8 bases not matched to a gene. The CDR3 is 16 residues long. CDR1 and CDR2 from the germline V gene are MDHEN and SYDVKM. The CDR3 nucleotides read TGTGCCAGCAGTTCAGGACAGGGAACTGGCTCCTACGAGCAGTACTTC. It specifies CASSSGQGTGSYEQYF.

V usage is TRBV28 and J usage is TRBJ2-5; 9 bases are shared with TRBD1. CDR3 length: 17 residues. Germline CDR1 reads MDHEN; CDR2 reads SYDVKM. J lost 3 bases, V lost 4 bases, and 12 bases had no gene match. CDR3 sequence reads: CASSSDRGFPVEETQYF. DNA of the CDR3: TGTGCCAGCAGTTCCGACAGGGGGTTCCCTGTTGAAGAGACCCAGTACTTC.

The J gene is TRBJ2-7, the V gene TRBV6-1; 8 nucleotides match TRBD1. The V gene's germline CDR1 is MNHNS and CDR2 SASEGT. Losses at the gene ends were 1 base for V and 2 bases for J; bases not matched to a gene: 7. The CDR3 covers 16 residues. DNA of the CDR3: TGTGCCAGCAGTGAAGTCGAGACAGGGGAAGCCTACGAGCAGTACTTC. Translation: CASSEVETGEAYEQYF.

The chain joins TRBV30 to TRBJ1-5; tentatively, D is TRBD1 (5 bases). The length of the CDR3 is 13 residues. The V end lost 1 base, the J end lost 11 bases, and 15 bases lay between the germline ends. CDR1 GTSNPN and CDR2 SVGIG come from the germline V gene (reference sequence). The CDR3, as DNA: TGTGCCTGGAGTGGGGGCAGGGATTTGTCCCAGCATTTT. Protein: CAWSGGRDLSQHF.

This rearrangement joins TRBV5-1 to TRBJ1-1; D perhaps matches TRBD1 (5 bases). V shed 4 bases and J shed 4 bases, with 11 bases lying between them. Germline V CDR1 and CDR2: SGHRS, YFSETQ. The CDR3 runs to 13 residues. The CDR3 bases are TGCGCCAGCAGCCTCCGGAGGGGCACTGAAGCTTTCTTT. This sequence encodes CASSLRRGTEAFF.

V is TRBV15 and J is TRBJ2-5, with 7 bases that match TRBD2. Germline CDR1 reads LNHNV; CDR2 reads YYDKDF (reference sequence). The CDR3 totals 15 residues. V dropped 1 base and J dropped 2; count of bases not matched to a gene: 4. CDR3 sequence: CATSRAGAGQETQYF. For the CDR3, the DNA is TGTGCCACCAGCAGAGCGGGAGCGGGGCAAGAGACCCAGTACTTC.

The genes are TRBV4-1 and TRBJ2-1, with TRBD2 matching over 7 bases. J gave up 9 bases and V 3 bases, and 11 bases lay outside the gene matches. Germline V lookup: CDR1 MGHRA, CDR2 YSYEKL. The CDR3 is made up of 15 amino acids. The CDR3 is CASSQASGASSEQFF. CDR3 sequence (DNA): TGCGCCAGCAGCCAGGCTAGCGGCGCTTCGAGTGAGCAGTTCTTC.

The rearrangement uses TRBV6-6 and TRBJ2-7; D may be TRBD2 (6 bases). The length of the CDR3 is 15 residues. CDR1 MNHNY and CDR2 SVGAGI come from the germline V gene (reference sequence). The ends were cut back, 7 bases at V and 5 bases at J, with 21 bases in the middle. The CDR3 spells CASNYGGTSFDEQYF. The CDR3 DNA follows: TGTGCCAGCAATTATGGCGGTACTAGCTTCGACGAGCAGTACTTC.

CDR3 residues: CASSPGQGRNRQYF. The CDR3 nucleotides are TGTGCCAGCAGCCCGGGACAGGGGAGGAACCGGCAGTACTTC. V is TRBV28 and J is TRBJ2-7, with 10 positions matching TRBD1. CDR3 length: 14 amino acids. With 6 bases clipped from V and 9 bases from J, the junction kept 11 bases outside the gene matches. The germline CDR1 and CDR2 sequences are MDHEN and SYDVKM.